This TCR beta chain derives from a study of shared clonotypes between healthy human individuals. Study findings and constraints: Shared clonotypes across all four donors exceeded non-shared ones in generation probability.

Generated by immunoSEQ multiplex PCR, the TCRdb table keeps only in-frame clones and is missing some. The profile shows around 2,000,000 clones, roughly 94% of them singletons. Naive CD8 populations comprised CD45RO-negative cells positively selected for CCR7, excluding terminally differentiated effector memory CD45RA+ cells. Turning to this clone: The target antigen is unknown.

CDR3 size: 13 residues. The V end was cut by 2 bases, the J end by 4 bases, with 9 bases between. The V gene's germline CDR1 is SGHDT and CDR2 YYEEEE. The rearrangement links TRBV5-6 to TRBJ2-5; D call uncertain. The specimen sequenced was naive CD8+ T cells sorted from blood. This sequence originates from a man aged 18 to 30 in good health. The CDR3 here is CASSFDVGETQYF. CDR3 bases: TGTGCCAGCAGCTTCGACGTAGGAGAGACCCAGTACTTC.